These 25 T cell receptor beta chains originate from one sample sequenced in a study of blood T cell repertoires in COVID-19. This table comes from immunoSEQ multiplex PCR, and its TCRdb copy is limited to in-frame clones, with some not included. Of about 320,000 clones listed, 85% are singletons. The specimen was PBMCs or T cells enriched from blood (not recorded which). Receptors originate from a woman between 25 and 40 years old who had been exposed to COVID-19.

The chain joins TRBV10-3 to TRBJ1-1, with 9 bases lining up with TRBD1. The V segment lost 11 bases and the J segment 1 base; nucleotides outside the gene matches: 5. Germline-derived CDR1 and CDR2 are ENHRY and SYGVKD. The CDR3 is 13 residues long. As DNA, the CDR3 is TGTGCCGCAGTGGGACAGGGGAACACTGAAGCTTTCTTT. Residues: CAAVGQGNTEAFF.

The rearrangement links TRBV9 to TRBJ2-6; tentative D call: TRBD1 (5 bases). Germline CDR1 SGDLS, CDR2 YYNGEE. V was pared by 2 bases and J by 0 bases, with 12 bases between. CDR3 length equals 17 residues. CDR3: CASSVTVLNSGANVLTF. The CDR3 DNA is TGTGCCAGCAGCGTGACAGTGTTAAACTCTGGGGCCAACGTCCTGACTTTC.

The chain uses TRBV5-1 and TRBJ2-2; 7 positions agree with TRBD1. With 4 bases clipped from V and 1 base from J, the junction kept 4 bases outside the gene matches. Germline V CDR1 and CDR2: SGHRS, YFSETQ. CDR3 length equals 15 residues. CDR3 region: CASSPRQGNTGELFF. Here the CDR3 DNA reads TGCGCCAGCAGCCCCAGACAGGGGAACACCGGGGAGCTGTTTTTT.

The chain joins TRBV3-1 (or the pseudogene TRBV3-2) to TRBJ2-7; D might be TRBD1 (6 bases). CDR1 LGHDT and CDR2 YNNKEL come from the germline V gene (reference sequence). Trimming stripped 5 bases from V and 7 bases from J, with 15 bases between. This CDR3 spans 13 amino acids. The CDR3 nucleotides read TGTGCCAGCAGCGCCGTAGGGGGTGTGGAGCAGTACTTC. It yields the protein CASSAVGGVEQYF.

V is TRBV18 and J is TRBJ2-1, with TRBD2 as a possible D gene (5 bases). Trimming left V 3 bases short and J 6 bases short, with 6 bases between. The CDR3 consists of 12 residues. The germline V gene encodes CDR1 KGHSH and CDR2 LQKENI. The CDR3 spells CASSPSGNEQFF. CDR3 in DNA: TGTGCCAGCTCACCGAGCGGCAATGAGCAGTTCTTC.

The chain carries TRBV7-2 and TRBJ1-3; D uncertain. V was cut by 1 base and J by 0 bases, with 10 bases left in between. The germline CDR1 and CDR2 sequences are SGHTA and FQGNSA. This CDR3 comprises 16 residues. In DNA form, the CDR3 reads TGTGCCAGCAGCTTAGTTTCTCCGGGCTCTGGAAACACCATATATTTT. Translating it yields CASSLVSPGSGNTIYF.

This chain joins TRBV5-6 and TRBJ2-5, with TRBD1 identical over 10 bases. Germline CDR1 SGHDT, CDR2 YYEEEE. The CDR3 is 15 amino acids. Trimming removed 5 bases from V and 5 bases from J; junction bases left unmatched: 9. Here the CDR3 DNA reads TGTGCCAGCAGTTCCGGGACAGGGGTTTGGGAGACCCAGTACTTC. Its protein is CASSSGTGVWETQYF.

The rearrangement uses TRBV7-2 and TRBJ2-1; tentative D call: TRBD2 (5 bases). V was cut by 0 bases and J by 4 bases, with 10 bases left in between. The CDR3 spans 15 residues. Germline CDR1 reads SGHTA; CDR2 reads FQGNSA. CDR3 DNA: TGTGCCAGCAGCTTAGCGGTCCTAGCATACAATGAGCAGTTCTTC. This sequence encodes CASSLAVLAYNEQFF.

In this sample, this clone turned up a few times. The CDR3 DNA reads as TGTGCCAGCAGCTGGAACAGACTAGCGGAGTACAATGAGCAGTTCTTC. The encoded protein is CASSWNRLAEYNEQFF. The rearrangement joins TRBV7-9 to TRBJ2-1; 9 nucleotides align to TRBD2. CDR1 SEHNR and CDR2 FQNEAQ come from the germline V gene (reference sequence). V shed 4 bases and J 4 bases; nucleotides not matched to a gene: 8. The CDR3 has 16 amino acids.

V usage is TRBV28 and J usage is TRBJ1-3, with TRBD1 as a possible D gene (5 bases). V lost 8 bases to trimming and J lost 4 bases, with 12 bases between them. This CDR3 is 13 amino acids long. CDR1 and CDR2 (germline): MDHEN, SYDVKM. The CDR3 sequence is CASLTGRGNTIYF. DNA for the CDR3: TGTGCCAGCCTAACAGGACGGGGAAACACCATATATTTT.

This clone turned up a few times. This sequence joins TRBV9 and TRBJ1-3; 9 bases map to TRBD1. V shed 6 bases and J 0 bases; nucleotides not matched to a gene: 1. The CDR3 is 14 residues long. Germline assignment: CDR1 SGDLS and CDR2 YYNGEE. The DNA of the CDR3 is TGTGCCAGCACACAGGGGGCCTCTGGAAACACCATATATTTT. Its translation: CASTQGASGNTIYF.

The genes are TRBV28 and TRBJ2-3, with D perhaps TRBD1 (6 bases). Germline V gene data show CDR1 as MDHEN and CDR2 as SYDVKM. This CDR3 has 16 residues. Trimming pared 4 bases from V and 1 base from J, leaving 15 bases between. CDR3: CASSSRRTVGTDTQYF. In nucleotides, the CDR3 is TGTGCCAGCAGTTCAAGGCGGACAGTTGGCACAGATACGCAGTATTTT.

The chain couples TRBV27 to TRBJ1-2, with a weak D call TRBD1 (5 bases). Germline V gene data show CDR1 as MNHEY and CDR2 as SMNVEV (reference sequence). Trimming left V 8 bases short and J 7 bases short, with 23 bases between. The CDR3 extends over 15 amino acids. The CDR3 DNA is TGTGCCAGCGCGAATCGGGTAGACCAAAGGGGTGGCTACACCTTC. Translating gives CASANRVDQRGGYTF.

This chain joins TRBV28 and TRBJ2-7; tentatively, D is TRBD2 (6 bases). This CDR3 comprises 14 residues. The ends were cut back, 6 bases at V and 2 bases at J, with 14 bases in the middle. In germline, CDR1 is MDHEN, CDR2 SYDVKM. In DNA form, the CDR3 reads TGTGCCAGCAGCGAACTTTCTAGCGCCTACGAGCAGTACTTC. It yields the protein CASSELSSAYEQYF.

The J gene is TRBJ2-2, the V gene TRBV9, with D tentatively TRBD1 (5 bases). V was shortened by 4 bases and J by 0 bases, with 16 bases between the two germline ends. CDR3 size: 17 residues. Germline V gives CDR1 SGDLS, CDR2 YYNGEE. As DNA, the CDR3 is TGTGCCAGCAGCCCGGACGGACACCGGACGAACACCGGGGAGCTGTTTTTT. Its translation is CASSPDGHRTNTGELFF.

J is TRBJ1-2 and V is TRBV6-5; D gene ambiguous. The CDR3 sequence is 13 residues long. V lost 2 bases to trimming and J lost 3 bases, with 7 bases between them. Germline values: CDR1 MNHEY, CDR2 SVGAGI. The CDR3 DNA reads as TGTGCCAGCAGTTACAAACAGTACTATGGCTACACCTTC. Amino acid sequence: CASSYKQYYGYTF.

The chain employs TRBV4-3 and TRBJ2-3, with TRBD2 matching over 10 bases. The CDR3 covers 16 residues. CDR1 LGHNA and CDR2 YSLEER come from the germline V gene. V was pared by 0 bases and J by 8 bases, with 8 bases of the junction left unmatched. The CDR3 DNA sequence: TGCGCCAGCAGCCAAGATACGATAGCGGGGGGACTTACGCAGTATTTT. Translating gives CASSQDTIAGGLTQYF.

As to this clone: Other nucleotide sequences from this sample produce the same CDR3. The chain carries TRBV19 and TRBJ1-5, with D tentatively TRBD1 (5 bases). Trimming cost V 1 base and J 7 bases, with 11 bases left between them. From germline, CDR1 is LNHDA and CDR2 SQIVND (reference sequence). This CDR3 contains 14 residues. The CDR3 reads CASSIGGGGQPQHF. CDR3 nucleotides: TGTGCCAGTAGTATAGGCGGGGGTGGACAGCCCCAGCATTTT.

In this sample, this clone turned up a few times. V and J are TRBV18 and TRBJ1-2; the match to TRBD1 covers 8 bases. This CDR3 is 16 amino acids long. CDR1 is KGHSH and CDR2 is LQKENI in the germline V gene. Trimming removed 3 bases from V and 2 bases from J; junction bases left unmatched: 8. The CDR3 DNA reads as TGTGCCAGCTCACCGGACCCGACAGGGGCGAACTATGGCTACACCTTC. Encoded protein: CASSPDPTGANYGYTF.

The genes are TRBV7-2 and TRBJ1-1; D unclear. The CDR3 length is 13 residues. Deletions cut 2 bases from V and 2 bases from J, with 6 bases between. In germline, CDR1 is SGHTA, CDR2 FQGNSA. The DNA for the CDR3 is TGTGCCAGCAGCTTACATAGAAACACTGAAGCTTTCTTT. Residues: CASSLHRNTEAFF.

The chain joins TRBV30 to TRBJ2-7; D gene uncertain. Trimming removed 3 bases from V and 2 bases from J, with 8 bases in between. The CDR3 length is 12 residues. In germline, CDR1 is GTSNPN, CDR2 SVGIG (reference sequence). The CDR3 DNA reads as TGTGCCTGGAGCCAGGTTCCCTACGAGCAGTACTTC. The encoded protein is CAWSQVPYEQYF.

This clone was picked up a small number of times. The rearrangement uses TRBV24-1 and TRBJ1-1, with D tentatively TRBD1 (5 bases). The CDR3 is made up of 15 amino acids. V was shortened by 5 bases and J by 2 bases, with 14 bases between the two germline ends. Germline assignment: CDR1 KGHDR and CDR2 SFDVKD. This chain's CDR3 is CATSGRDSHNTEAFF. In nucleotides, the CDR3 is TGTGCCACCAGTGGCCGGGACTCACATAACACTGAAGCTTTCTTT.

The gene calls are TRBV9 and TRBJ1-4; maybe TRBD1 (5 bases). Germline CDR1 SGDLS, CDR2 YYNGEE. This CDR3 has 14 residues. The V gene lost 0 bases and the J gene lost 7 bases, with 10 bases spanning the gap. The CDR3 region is CASSVGRGGEKLFF. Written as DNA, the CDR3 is TGTGCCAGCAGCGTAGGGAGGGGTGGTGAAAAACTGTTTTTT.

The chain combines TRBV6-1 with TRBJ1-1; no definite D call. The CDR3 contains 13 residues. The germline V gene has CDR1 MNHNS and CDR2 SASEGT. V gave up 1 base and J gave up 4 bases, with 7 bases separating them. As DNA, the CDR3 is TGTGCCAGCAGTGAAGGCTCTATCACTGAAGCTTTCTTT. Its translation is CASSEGSITEAFF.

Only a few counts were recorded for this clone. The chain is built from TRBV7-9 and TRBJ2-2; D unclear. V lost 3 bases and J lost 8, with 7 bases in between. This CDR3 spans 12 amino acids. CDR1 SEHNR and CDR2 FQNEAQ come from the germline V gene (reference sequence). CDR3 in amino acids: CASSFVRGELFF. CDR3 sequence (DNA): TGTGCCAGCAGCTTTGTGCGGGGGGAGCTGTTTTTT.